The rows below give T cell receptor beta chains drawn from one sample of a study of blood T cell repertoires in COVID-19. Clones were sequenced by immunoSEQ multiplex PCR, and TCRdb holds only the in-frame ones, with some missing. The sample records about 82,000 clones, roughly 80% being singletons. Sequencing input: peripheral blood. These receptors were collected from a man aged 55 to 69 with COVID-19, enrolled during active disease. Each CDR3 is given with its conserved first and last residue. D genes are given only for firm matches. Some rows mark clone size as missing; the rest say once, few, many or name a class of expanded clone.

v_gene,j_gene,abundance,d_gene,len,CDR3aa,CDR3nt
TRBV10-3,TRBJ2-5,NA,NA,11,CATVAQETQYF,TGTGCCACCGTGGCCCAAGAGACCCAGTACTTC
TRBV23-1,TRBJ2-4,NA,TRBD1,12,CATMGQKNIQYF,TGCGCCACCATGGGACAGAAAAACATTCAGTACTTC
TRBV29-1,TRBJ2-1,NA,TRBD2,13,CSVWTSGYNEQFF,TGCAGCGTTTGGACTAGCGGTTACAATGAGCAGTTCTTC
TRBV5-6,TRBJ2-1,NA,TRBD1,17,CASSEPDRAPWVDEQFF,TGTGCCAGCAGCGAACCGGACAGGGCCCCCTGGGTTGATGAGCAGTTCTTC
TRBV7-2,TRBJ2-3,NA,NA,15,CASSLNAAGPDTQYF,TGTGCCAGCAGCTTAAACGCGGCGGGCCCAGATACGCAGTATTTT
TRBV6-5,TRBJ1-4,NA,TRBD1,16,CASSYGGQGGSEKLFF,TGTGCCAGCAGTTACGGGGGACAGGGGGGATCTGAAAAACTGTTTTTT
TRBV5-5,TRBJ1-5,once,NA,14,CASSLESSNQPQHF,TGTGCCAGCAGCTTAGAGAGTAGCAATCAGCCCCAGCATTTT
TRBV4-3,TRBJ2-7,NA,TRBD2,13,CASSQTSGYEQYF,TGCGCCAGCAGCCAAACTAGCGGATACGAGCAGTACTTC
TRBV5-8,TRBJ1-6,NA,NA,15,CASSPVGGYNSPLHF,TGTGCCAGCAGCCCAGTCGGGGGCTATAATTCACCCCTCCACTTT
TRBV7-2,TRBJ2-1,few,NA,14,CASRQQSSYNEQFF,TGTGCCTCGCGGCAGCAGAGCTCCTACAATGAGCAGTTCTTC
TRBV10-3,TRBJ2-7,NA,TRBD1,16,CAIRSTTGGSTYEQYF,TGTGCCATCAGATCTACGACAGGGGGGAGCACCTACGAGCAGTACTTC
TRBV11-2,TRBJ2-3,few,TRBD2,14,CASSLNMGGDTQYF,TGTGCCAGCAGCTTAAACATGGGAGGGGATACGCAGTATTTT
TRBV7-9,TRBJ1-2,NA,TRBD1,13,CATPPTGDYGYTF,TGTGCCACGCCTCCGACAGGGGACTATGGCTACACCTTC
TRBV5-4,TRBJ2-3,once,TRBD2,16,CASSPGGAAGTDTQYF,TGTGCCAGCAGCCCGGGGGGGGCAGCAGGCACAGATACGCAGTATTTT
TRBV11-3,TRBJ2-3,NA,TRBD1,18,CASSLSRWPGQGSDTQYF,TGTGCCAGCAGCTTAAGTAGGTGGCCGGGACAGGGATCAGATACGCAGTATTTT
TRBV3-1/TRBV3-2,TRBJ1-2,NA,NA,16,CASSHHPSRGGDGYTF,TGTGCCAGCAGCCATCACCCCAGCAGGGGAGGGGATGGCTACACCTTC
TRBV27,TRBJ2-7,NA,NA,13,CASSLSESGREYF,TGTGCCAGCAGTTTATCGGAAAGCGGACGAGAGTACTTC
TRBV15,TRBJ2-1,few,TRBD2,16,CATSGDGERGYNEQFF,TGTGCCACCAGCGGGGATGGGGAGCGGGGATACAATGAGCAGTTCTTC
TRBV5-1,TRBJ2-5,NA,TRBD1,18,CASWNPTWTGKFHETQYF,TGCGCCAGCTGGAACCCTACCTGGACAGGGAAGTTTCACGAGACCCAGTACTTC
TRBV19,TRBJ2-2,few,TRBD2,15,CASNRAGGRTGELFF,TGTGCCAGTAACCGAGCGGGAGGAAGGACCGGGGAGCTGTTTTTT
TRBV7-9,TRBJ1-4,few,TRBD1,14,CASSTGQGGEKLFF,TGTGCCAGCAGCACCGGACAGGGGGGAGAAAAACTGTTTTTT
TRBV19,TRBJ1-5,few,NA,17,CASSMVRGDSHNQPQHF,TGTGCCAGTAGTATGGTGAGAGGAGACAGTCACAATCAGCCCCAGCATTTT
TRBV29-1,TRBJ2-2,NA,NA,14,CSVEDRSNTGELFF,TGCAGCGTAGAGGACAGATCGAACACCGGGGAGCTGTTTTTT
TRBV9,TRBJ1-2,NA,TRBD1,13,CASSMTGGNGYTF,TGTGCCAGCAGCATGACAGGGGGAAATGGCTACACCTTC
TRBV27,TRBJ1-3,once,TRBD1,16,CASSSSGTGTGNTIYF,TGTGCCAGCAGTTCATCCGGGACAGGGACTGGAAACACCATATATTTT
TRBV19,TRBJ2-2,NA,TRBD2,17,CASSASGRQQNTGELFF,TGTGCCAGTAGCGCCTCCGGGAGGCAGCAGAACACCGGGGAGCTGTTTTTT
TRBV6-1,TRBJ2-7,NA,TRBD1,18,CASSARNEGQGARREQYF,TGTGCCAGCAGTGCGCGCAACGAAGGACAGGGGGCGAGGCGCGAGCAGTACTTC
TRBV4-1,TRBJ1-4,NA,TRBD1,17,CASSQGTLTGLGEKLFF,TGCGCCAGCAGCCAAGGGACCCTGACAGGGCTCGGAGAAAAACTGTTTTTT
TRBV5-5,TRBJ2-3,NA,TRBD2,16,CARRWGGGGRALPGYF,TGTGCCCGCCGGTGGGGCGGGGGCGGGAGGGCCCTCCCTGGGTATTTT
TRBV15,TRBJ1-2,NA,NA,13,CATSMGMDSLYTF,TGTGCCACCAGCATGGGGATGGACAGCCTCTACACCTTC
TRBV18,TRBJ1-1,NA,NA,13,CASSPGISGEAFF,TGTGCCAGCTCACCGGGGATTTCAGGGGAGGCTTTCTTT
TRBV4-2,TRBJ2-7,NA,NA,15,CASSQDIAVSYEQYF,TGTGCCAGCAGCCAGGATATAGCGGTTAGCTACGAGCAGTACTTC
TRBV2,TRBJ2-7,NA,TRBD1,13,CAGRIGGSYEQYF,TGTGCCGGAAGGATAGGGGGCAGCTACGAGCAGTACTTC
TRBV5-1,TRBJ2-7,once,NA,14,CASRTSAGTYEQYF,TGCGCCAGCAGGACCTCAGCAGGGACCTACGAGCAGTACTTC
TRBV4-3,TRBJ2-7,NA,TRBD1,15,CASSLVAGGEYEQYF,TGCGCCAGCAGCCTCGTCGCAGGGGGCGAATACGAGCAGTACTTC
TRBV30,TRBJ2-3,NA,NA,13,CAWDRDNTDTQYF,TGTGCCTGGGACCGGGACAACACAGATACGCAGTATTTT
TRBV2,TRBJ1-1,NA,NA,13,CASTQRRGTEAFF,TGTGCCAGCACTCAAAGGAGAGGAACTGAAGCTTTCTTT
TRBV7-8,TRBJ1-1,once,NA,13,CASSPGPETEAFF,TGTGCCAGCAGTCCAGGGCCGGAAACTGAAGCTTTCTTT
TRBV9,TRBJ2-1,many,NA,11,CASSALNEQFF,TGTGCCAGCAGCGCCCTCAATGAGCAGTTCTTC
TRBV12-3/TRBV12-4,TRBJ1-2,NA,NA,12,CASSSGGYGYTF,TGTGCCAGCAGTTCTGGGGGGTATGGCTACACCTTC
TRBV9,TRBJ2-2,NA,NA,17,CASSVEKGARGTGELFF,TGTGCCAGCAGCGTAGAAAAGGGGGCGCGGGGCACCGGGGAGCTGTTTTTT
TRBV6-1,TRBJ1-5,NA,NA,16,CASSDAGRFSNQPQHF,TGTGCCAGCAGTGATGCGGGACGCTTTAGCAATCAGCCCCAGCATTTT
TRBV5-5,TRBJ1-5,once,NA,13,CASSWNGESAQHF,TGTGCCAGCAGCTGGAATGGGGAGTCTGCCCAGCATTTT
TRBV19,TRBJ2-1,once,TRBD2,12,CASTSGGREQFF,TGTGCCAGTACTAGCGGGGGGCGTGAGCAGTTCTTC
TRBV4-2,TRBJ2-2,few,TRBD2,18,CASSQVRSGGRGTGELFF,TGTGCCAGCAGCCAAGTACGGTCTGGCGGGAGGGGAACCGGGGAGCTGTTTTTT
TRBV5-1,TRBJ2-1,NA,TRBD2,15,CASSLAGTSYNEQFF,TGCGCCAGCAGCTTGGCCGGGACTAGCTACAATGAGCAGTTCTTC
TRBV3-1/TRBV3-2,TRBJ2-7,NA,TRBD2,15,CASSQQGLAGVEQYF,TGTGCCAGCAGCCAACAGGGGCTAGCGGGAGTCGAGCAGTACTTC
TRBV6-5,TRBJ1-4,NA,TRBD1,15,CASSYSPGGNEKLFF,TGTGCCAGCAGTTACTCGCCAGGGGGTAATGAAAAACTGTTTTTT
TRBV2,TRBJ1-5,NA,NA,14,CATRQIYSNQPQHF,TGTGCCACCAGACAGATTTATAGCAATCAGCCCCAGCATTTT
TRBV5-1,TRBJ2-5,NA,TRBD2,14,CASSYRGGSETQYF,TGCGCCAGCAGCTATCGGGGGGGCTCCGAGACCCAGTACTTC
TRBV7-9,TRBJ2-3,once,TRBD2,15,CASSVLAGITDTQYF,TGTGCCAGCAGCGTGCTAGCGGGAATCACAGATACGCAGTATTTT
TRBV6-5,TRBJ2-5,NA,NA,13,CASSRQLQETQYF,TGTGCCAGCAGTAGACAGCTACAAGAGACCCAGTACTTC
TRBV5-4,TRBJ2-1,NA,NA,16,CASSLGGRSATGEQFF,TGTGCCAGCAGCTTGGGGGGGCGATCTGCTACGGGTGAGCAGTTCTTC
TRBV30,TRBJ1-1,NA,NA,12,CAWIAQDTEAFF,TGTGCCTGGATCGCGCAGGACACTGAAGCTTTCTTT
TRBV4-2,TRBJ1-6,NA,NA,17,CASSQERGSSYNSPLHF,TGTGCCAGCAGCCAAGAACGGGGAAGCTCCTATAATTCACCCCTCCACTTT
TRBV5-1,TRBJ1-4,few,NA,15,CASSLTGYTNEKLFF,TGCGCCAGCAGCCTAACAGGGTACACTAATGAAAAACTGTTTTTT
TRBV5-1,TRBJ2-5,NA,TRBD2,16,CASSLPGLGYQETQYF,TGCGCCAGCAGCTTGCCGGGACTAGGGTACCAAGAGACCCAGTACTTC